This record looks at one T cell receptor (beta chain) sequence and its context. Treatment indicated: preoperative locoregional IRX-2 cytokine immunotherapy. This phase Ib study tested locoregional IRX-2 cytokine immunotherapy given before surgery. The record originates from a study of preoperative IRX-2 immunotherapy in early breast cancer. The V gene's germline CDR1 is MNHNS and CDR2 SASEGT. The CDR3 extends over 14 amino acids. Trimming shortened V by 6 bases and J by 0 bases, and 11 bases separated the two germline ends. Clones were read by immunoSEQ multiplex PCR, and TCRdb kept only the in-frame ones, dropping some. This table holds more than 10,000 clones, approximately 91% found once.

This receptor was identified in a human donor with breast cancer. This sample was obtained from a patient treated with IRX-2 immunotherapy. V is TRBV6-1 and J is TRBJ1-2; D is uncertain. CDR3 nucleotide sequence: TGTGCCAGCAGGGAATTCGGGGCTAACTATGGCTACACCTTC. Residues: CASREFGANYGYTF.